The entry below gives a single T cell receptor beta chain sequence along with its context. Original methodology: Nucleated cell counts were estimated from reference gene primer amplification. The method was immunoSEQ multiplex PCR; TCRdb's version includes in-frame clones alone and lacks a portion of them. The DNA was the basis for D and trimming; V, J and clone size are from that table. The repertoire consists of over 200,000 clones, with 82% occurring once and the leading ten covering approximately 12%. The data were taken from a study of blood T cell repertoires in COVID-19. Study-wide context: Italy, Spain and the United States were the sources of the convalescent and acute COVID-19 samples. The cDNA or gDNA used as material had been derived from T cells, B-cell-depleted T cells, or PBMCs.

The V gene lost 5 bases and the J gene lost 1 base, with 11 bases spanning the gap. Germline V gene sequence: CDR1 SNHLY, CDR2 FYNNEI. This CDR3 contains 14 residues. Sequences were obtained from peripheral blood. This sequence originates from a woman aged 40-49 years with acute or convalescent COVID-19. The V and J genes are TRBV2 and TRBJ1-1; D is possibly TRBD1 (6 bases). CDR3 region: CASSRGQKNTEAFF. CDR3 nucleotide sequence: TGTGCCAGCAGTCGCGGACAGAAGAACACTGAAGCTTTCTTT.